This T cell receptor beta chain was identified in a study of cytomegalovirus exposure and HLA in healthy donors. The PCR used 60 Vbeta and 13 Jbeta primers. The data were produced by immunoSEQ multiplex PCR, yet TCRdb's version contains in-frame clones alone and is incomplete. The sample has some 150,000 clones; 70% to 80% are singletons. Germline V gene sequence: CDR1 MNHEY, CDR2 SVGAGI. The CDR3 runs 16 residues. V trimming: 2 bases; J trimming: 3 bases; junction bases outside the gene matches: 7. J is TRBJ2-1 and V is TRBV6-5; 7 bases agree with TRBD1. The TCR sequence derives from a male donor in good health and CMV-seronegative. The sample taken for sequencing was PBMCs. CDR3 nucleotide sequence: TGTGCCAGCAGTTACGTTCGGTCAGGGGGCTACAATGAGCAGTTCTTC. Residues: CASSYVRSGGYNEQFF.